This entry features one TCR beta chain sequence. Authors' processing steps: Amplification from reference gene primers served as the basis for estimated nucleated cell counts. Profiling relied on immunoSEQ multiplex PCR, and the TCRdb table lists in-frame clones only, not all of them. V, J and clone size are taken as reported in that table, and D and trimming were inferred from the DNA itself. Of just over 200,000 clones in the sample, 80% were seen once. The CDR3 totals 11 residues. The V gene lost 7 bases and the J gene lost 11 bases, with 11 bases spanning the gap. Germline V gene sequence: CDR1 MDHEN, CDR2 SYDVKM. The data derive from a study of blood T cell repertoires in COVID-19. Study-wide context: The origin of the acute and convalescent COVID-19 samples was the United States, Italy and Spain. Sources were T cells, B-cell-depleted T cells, or PBMCs; the material itself was cDNA or gDNA.

The source material was peripheral blood. The sequence was obtained from a woman between 65 and 79 years old with acute or convalescent COVID-19. This chain joins TRBV28 and TRBJ1-4, with a possible D match to TRBD1 (6 bases). CDR3: CASTWGQKLFF. Here the CDR3 DNA reads TGTGCCAGCACCTGGGGGCAGAAACTGTTTTTT.